A selection of T cell receptor beta chains follows, all from one sample in a study of cytomegalovirus exposure and HLA in healthy donors. Clones were sequenced by immunoSEQ multiplex PCR, and TCRdb holds only the in-frame ones, with some missing. The data hold tens of thousands of clones, with around nine tenths observed a single time. Material: PBMCs. The receptor source for this set is a man between 18 and 35 years old in good health and CMV-seronegative. The CDR3 runs from the conserved cysteine through the conserved F or W. Each record gives: J gene, V gene, clone size, D gene, CDR3 protein, CDR3 DNA. A D gene is named only where the DNA matches it firmly. Clone size, where shown, is once, few, many, or a class for clones that have expanded.

j_call: TRBJ2-5; v_call: TRBV18; clone_size: -; d_call: TRBD2; cdr3_aa: CASSPLAGEEKETQYF; cdr3_nt: TGTGCCAGCTCACCATTAGCGGGAGAAGAAAAAGAGACCCAGTACTTC
j_call: TRBJ2-3; v_call: TRBV6-6; clone_size: few; d_call: -; cdr3_aa: CASSRQDTDTQYF; cdr3_nt: TGTGCCAGCAGCAGACAGGACACAGATACGCAGTATTTT
j_call: TRBJ2-2; v_call: TRBV4-1; clone_size: once; d_call: -; cdr3_aa: CASSLGGTGELFF; cdr3_nt: TGCGCCAGCAGCCTCGGGGGAACCGGGGAGCTGTTTTTT
j_call: TRBJ1-1; v_call: TRBV4-2; clone_size: -; d_call: -; cdr3_aa: CASSQHREGSTEAFF; cdr3_nt: TGTGCCAGCAGCCAACACAGGGAGGGGAGCACTGAAGCTTTCTTT
j_call: TRBJ2-2; v_call: TRBV28; clone_size: -; d_call: TRBD2; cdr3_aa: CASSFQASGRSGELFF; cdr3_nt: TGTGCCAGCAGTTTTCAAGCTAGCGGGAGGTCCGGGGAGCTGTTTTTT
j_call: TRBJ2-1; v_call: TRBV9; clone_size: -; d_call: TRBD2; cdr3_aa: CASSVDGRGRYNEQFF; cdr3_nt: TGTGCCAGCAGCGTAGATGGGAGGGGCCGTTACAATGAGCAGTTCTTC
j_call: TRBJ2-5; v_call: TRBV9; clone_size: -; d_call: -; cdr3_aa: CASSPGLSYQETQYF; cdr3_nt: TGTGCCAGCAGCCCGGGACTGTCGTACCAAGAGACCCAGTACTTC
j_call: TRBJ2-5; v_call: TRBV19; clone_size: -; d_call: TRBD1; cdr3_aa: CARDSGRQGLEETQYF; cdr3_nt: TGTGCCAGAGATTCCGGCCGACAGGGATTAGAAGAGACCCAGTACTTC
j_call: TRBJ1-1; v_call: TRBV4-1; clone_size: -; d_call: TRBD1; cdr3_aa: CASSQDDRVNTEAFF; cdr3_nt: TGCGCCAGCAGCCAAGATGACAGGGTAAACACTGAAGCTTTCTTT
j_call: TRBJ1-1; v_call: TRBV11-1; clone_size: -; d_call: -; cdr3_aa: CASSLAGGRGEAFF; cdr3_nt: TGTGCCAGCAGCTTAGCTGGCGGTCGAGGCGAAGCTTTCTTT
j_call: TRBJ2-7; v_call: TRBV5-1; clone_size: -; d_call: TRBD1; cdr3_aa: CASSWGQLAFEQYF; cdr3_nt: TGCGCCAGCAGCTGGGGACAGTTGGCATTTGAGCAGTACTTC
j_call: TRBJ2-7; v_call: TRBV10-3; clone_size: -; d_call: -; cdr3_aa: CAIGGAPEGYGQYF; cdr3_nt: TGTGCCATCGGAGGGGCTCCGGAGGGATATGGGCAGTACTTC
j_call: TRBJ2-7; v_call: TRBV7-3; clone_size: once; d_call: -; cdr3_aa: CASSLSRDGEQYF; cdr3_nt: TGTGCCAGCAGCTTATCCAGGGATGGCGAGCAGTACTTC
j_call: TRBJ1-2; v_call: TRBV14; clone_size: -; d_call: -; cdr3_aa: CASSQGAHRRLTF; cdr3_nt: TGTGCCAGCAGCCAAGGGGCACACAGGCGCCTCACCTTC
j_call: TRBJ2-1; v_call: TRBV29-1; clone_size: -; d_call: -; cdr3_aa: CSALSYTGNNEQLF; cdr3_nt: TGCAGCGCCCTTAGCTATACAGGGAACAATGAGCAGCTCTTC
j_call: TRBJ2-1; v_call: TRBV5-4; clone_size: -; d_call: TRBD2; cdr3_aa: CASSSGRSYNEQFF; cdr3_nt: TGTGCCAGCAGCTCCGGGAGGTCCTACAATGAGCAGTTCTTC
j_call: TRBJ2-6; v_call: TRBV30; clone_size: -; d_call: -; cdr3_aa: CAWTGWSGANVLTF; cdr3_nt: TGTGCCTGGACAGGGTGGTCTGGGGCCAACGTCCTGACTTTC
j_call: TRBJ2-7; v_call: TRBV19; clone_size: -; d_call: -; cdr3_aa: CASSIKQGSPYEQYF; cdr3_nt: TGTGCCAGTAGTATTAAACAGGGAAGTCCCTACGAGCAGTACTTC
j_call: TRBJ1-2; v_call: TRBV7-9; clone_size: -; d_call: -; cdr3_aa: CASSLALTTGTYGYTF; cdr3_nt: TGTGCCAGCAGCTTAGCCCTAACCACAGGGACCTATGGCTACACCTTC
j_call: TRBJ2-3; v_call: TRBV6-5; clone_size: -; d_call: TRBD2; cdr3_aa: CASSTGTTRFAQYF; cdr3_nt: TGTGCCAGCAGTACCGGGACTACCCGTTTTGCGCAGTATTTT
j_call: TRBJ2-5; v_call: TRBV5-6; clone_size: -; d_call: -; cdr3_aa: CASSFKQGYQETQYF; cdr3_nt: TGTGCCAGCAGTTTCAAGCAGGGGTACCAAGAGACCCAGTACTTC
j_call: TRBJ2-4; v_call: TRBV4-1; clone_size: -; d_call: -; cdr3_aa: CASSQGSATGYKNIQYF; cdr3_nt: TGCGCCAGCAGCCAAGGGTCAGCAACAGGGTACAAAAACATTCAGTACTTC
j_call: TRBJ2-5; v_call: TRBV5-5; clone_size: -; d_call: -; cdr3_aa: CASSLGEWWETQYF; cdr3_nt: TGTGCCAGCAGCTTGGGAGAGTGGTGGGAGACCCAGTACTTC
j_call: TRBJ2-7; v_call: TRBV27; clone_size: -; d_call: TRBD2; cdr3_aa: CASSLAGGPYEQYF; cdr3_nt: TGTGCCAGCAGTTTAGCGGGAGGGCCCTACGAGCAGTACTTC
j_call: TRBJ1-2; v_call: TRBV5-8; clone_size: -; d_call: -; cdr3_aa: CASSLDGGRDYGYTF; cdr3_nt: TGTGCCAGCAGCTTGGACGGGGGTAGAGACTATGGCTACACCTTC
j_call: TRBJ2-1; v_call: TRBV27; clone_size: -; d_call: TRBD2; cdr3_aa: CASSLFVGGIYNEQFF; cdr3_nt: TGTGCCAGCAGTTTATTTGTGGGAGGGATTTACAATGAGCAGTTCTTC
j_call: TRBJ2-7; v_call: TRBV5-1; clone_size: -; d_call: TRBD1; cdr3_aa: CASSSPDRGSYEQYF; cdr3_nt: TGCGCCAGCAGCTCGCCGGACAGGGGCTCCTACGAGCAGTACTTC
j_call: TRBJ2-7; v_call: TRBV29-1; clone_size: -; d_call: -; cdr3_aa: CSVGLTAGYEQYF; cdr3_nt: TGCAGCGTGGGGTTGACAGCTGGCTACGAGCAGTACTTC
j_call: TRBJ2-1; v_call: TRBV5-6; clone_size: -; d_call: TRBD2; cdr3_aa: CASRGLAGANNEQFF; cdr3_nt: TGTGCCAGCAGGGGACTAGCGGGAGCCAACAATGAGCAGTTCTTC
j_call: TRBJ1-5; v_call: TRBV30; clone_size: once; d_call: -; cdr3_aa: CAWSGGPLGDQPQHF; cdr3_nt: TGTGCCTGGAGTGGGGGGCCTCTCGGGGATCAGCCCCAGCATTTT
j_call: TRBJ2-2; v_call: TRBV6-1; clone_size: few; d_call: TRBD2; cdr3_aa: CASSEESGRAGELFF; cdr3_nt: TGTGCCAGCAGTGAAGAGAGCGGGAGGGCCGGGGAGCTGTTTTTT
j_call: TRBJ2-7; v_call: TRBV4-2; clone_size: -; d_call: TRBD2; cdr3_aa: CASSQGLAGPDEQYF; cdr3_nt: TGTGCCAGCAGCCAAGGCCTAGCGGGGCCGGACGAGCAGTACTTC
j_call: TRBJ1-2; v_call: TRBV19; clone_size: -; d_call: TRBD1; cdr3_aa: CASGPGGNYGYTF; cdr3_nt: TGTGCCAGTGGACCAGGGGGGAACTATGGCTACACCTTC
j_call: TRBJ2-7; v_call: TRBV10-3; clone_size: -; d_call: TRBD2; cdr3_aa: CAIGTSGRGEQYF; cdr3_nt: TGTGCCATAGGGACTAGCGGGAGGGGAGAGCAGTACTTC
j_call: TRBJ1-5; v_call: TRBV6-5; clone_size: -; d_call: TRBD1; cdr3_aa: CASSRKQGFQPQHF; cdr3_nt: TGTGCCAGCAGTCGCAAACAGGGGTTTCAGCCCCAGCATTTT
j_call: TRBJ1-1; v_call: TRBV19; clone_size: few; d_call: -; cdr3_aa: CASSPSVTGAFF; cdr3_nt: TGTGCCAGTAGTCCGAGCGTTACCGGGGCTTTCTTT
j_call: TRBJ2-2; v_call: TRBV5-1; clone_size: -; d_call: TRBD2; cdr3_aa: CASSPGLAGNTGELFF; cdr3_nt: TGCGCCAGTTCTCCGGGACTAGCGGGGAACACCGGGGAGCTGTTTTTT
j_call: TRBJ2-1; v_call: TRBV4-1; clone_size: -; d_call: -; cdr3_aa: CASSPPGIQHEQFF; cdr3_nt: TGCGCCAGCAGCCCTCCGGGAATTCAGCATGAGCAGTTCTTC
j_call: TRBJ2-1; v_call: TRBV29-1; clone_size: -; d_call: -; cdr3_aa: CSVAGTPLTNEQFF; cdr3_nt: TGCAGCGTAGCCGGGACACCCCTGACCAATGAGCAGTTCTTC
j_call: TRBJ2-7; v_call: TRBV30; clone_size: -; d_call: TRBD2; cdr3_aa: CAWSDHGLAGGRRSYEQYF; cdr3_nt: TGTGCCTGGAGTGACCACGGACTAGCGGGAGGGCGCAGGTCCTACGAGCAGTACTTC
j_call: TRBJ1-5; v_call: TRBV28; clone_size: -; d_call: -; cdr3_aa: CASSSTSTRGSQHF; cdr3_nt: TGTGCCAGCAGCTCAACCTCCACCCGAGGGTCCCAGCATTTT
j_call: TRBJ2-4; v_call: TRBV2; clone_size: -; d_call: -; cdr3_aa: CASSVPGQLAKNIQYF; cdr3_nt: TGTGCCAGCAGTGTCCCGGGACAATTAGCCAAAAACATTCAGTACTTC
j_call: TRBJ2-3; v_call: TRBV18; clone_size: once; d_call: -; cdr3_aa: CASSSAGILRRYF; cdr3_nt: TGTGCCAGCTCATCAGCCGGGATTCTGCGGCGGTATTTT
j_call: TRBJ1-2; v_call: TRBV9; clone_size: -; d_call: TRBD1; cdr3_aa: CASSDSSGTAYSGYTF; cdr3_nt: TGTGCCAGCAGCGATAGCTCAGGGACAGCTTACTCTGGCTACACCTTC
j_call: TRBJ2-5; v_call: TRBV28; clone_size: -; d_call: TRBD1; cdr3_aa: CASSLGQGREETQYF; cdr3_nt: TGTGCCAGCAGTCTTGGACAGGGCCGGGAAGAGACCCAGTACTTC
j_call: TRBJ2-7; v_call: TRBV14; clone_size: -; d_call: -; cdr3_aa: CASSIETVSSYEQYF; cdr3_nt: TGTGCCAGCAGCATCGAGACAGTTTCCTCCTACGAGCAGTACTTC
j_call: TRBJ2-1; v_call: TRBV6-4; clone_size: -; d_call: TRBD2; cdr3_aa: CASSRGGNEQFF; cdr3_nt: TGTGCCAGCTCGCGGGGGGGGAATGAGCAGTTCTTC
j_call: TRBJ2-5; v_call: TRBV2; clone_size: -; d_call: -; cdr3_aa: CASSVHANSGSPTQYF; cdr3_nt: TGTGCCAGCAGTGTACACGCCAATTCCGGGAGCCCAACCCAGTACTTC
j_call: TRBJ2-3; v_call: TRBV5-4; clone_size: -; d_call: TRBD1; cdr3_aa: CASSSTGGTDTQYF; cdr3_nt: TGTGCCAGCAGCTCGACAGGGGGGACAGATACGCAGTATTTT
j_call: TRBJ2-3; v_call: TRBV4-1; clone_size: -; d_call: TRBD2; cdr3_aa: CASSRGTSDTDTQYF; cdr3_nt: TGCGCCAGCAGCCGTGGGACTAGCGACACAGATACGCAGTATTTT
j_call: TRBJ1-5; v_call: TRBV19; clone_size: -; d_call: -; cdr3_aa: CASTSAGRYNQPQHF; cdr3_nt: TGTGCCAGTACCAGCGCCGGGAGGTACAATCAGCCCCAGCATTTT
j_call: TRBJ2-7; v_call: TRBV5-6; clone_size: -; d_call: -; cdr3_aa: CASSLWGPGTPYEQYF; cdr3_nt: TGTGCCAGCAGCCTGTGGGGACCCGGGACACCGTACGAGCAGTACTTC
j_call: TRBJ1-3; v_call: TRBV5-6; clone_size: -; d_call: -; cdr3_aa: CASSSLASSGNTIYF; cdr3_nt: TGTGCCAGCAGCTCCCTGGCCAGCTCTGGAAACACCATATATTTT
j_call: TRBJ2-3; v_call: TRBV19; clone_size: -; d_call: -; cdr3_aa: CASSETVQADTQYF; cdr3_nt: TGTGCCAGTAGTGAGACCGTACAGGCAGATACGCAGTATTTT
j_call: TRBJ2-1; v_call: TRBV11-2; clone_size: once; d_call: TRBD2; cdr3_aa: CASSLDLAGGWNEQFF; cdr3_nt: TGTGCCAGCAGCTTAGACTTGGCGGGAGGGTGGAATGAGCAGTTCTTC
j_call: TRBJ2-7; v_call: TRBV7-2; clone_size: -; d_call: -; cdr3_aa: CASSAPQGGGGYEQYF; cdr3_nt: TGTGCCAGCAGCGCACCACAAGGGGGGGGCGGCTACGAGCAGTACTTC
j_call: TRBJ1-1; v_call: TRBV13; clone_size: -; d_call: TRBD1; cdr3_aa: CASSRQGVEAFF; cdr3_nt: TGTGCCAGCAGCCGTCAGGGGGTGGAAGCTTTCTTT
j_call: TRBJ2-6; v_call: TRBV10-3; clone_size: -; d_call: TRBD1; cdr3_aa: CAISQGQGASGANVLTF; cdr3_nt: TGTGCCATCAGTCAGGGACAGGGGGCCTCTGGGGCCAACGTCCTGACTTTC